Below, 26 T cell receptor beta chains from the same sample are listed, as sequenced in a study of HIV-infected patients and healthy controls. No cell fractionation was done, so the repertoire covers all unsorted peripheral blood T cells. Alpha and beta constant-region primers primed reverse transcription of 400 to 500 ng RNA. Using multiplexing indices, alpha and beta chain libraries were generated apart by chain-specific third strand synthesis. TCRdb independently ran MiXCR on the 5' RACE reads; one entry per CDR3 protein. This table has 9,000 to 9,500 distinct CDR3 sequences, about 5.8% appearing once. Sample: blood. Receptor source: an adult in good health.

This clonotype was counted at least ten times. The chain has TRBV10-3 and TRBJ2-3, with TRBD2 matching 8 bases. This CDR3 comprises 15 residues. CDR1 is ENHRY, CDR2 SYGVKD, per germline. V dropped 7 bases and J dropped 4; count of bases not matched to a gene: 10. The DNA for the CDR3 is TGTGCCATCAACGCGGGAGGAGGGTGGTCAGATACGCAGTATTTT. It encodes CAINAGGGWSDTQYF.

This clonotype has at least ten counts. The V call is TRBV20-1, the J call TRBJ2-1, with a possible D match to TRBD1 (5 bases). Germline lookup yields CDR1 DFQATT and CDR2 SNEGSKA (reference sequence). There are 15 residues in the CDR3. V lost 5 bases, J lost 6 bases, and 20 bases lay in between. The CDR3 region has the DNA TGCAGTGCTCCCCAGGGCTCGGGCAGCATCAATGAGCAGTTCTTC. It yields the protein CSAPQGSGSINEQFF.

In its sample, this clonotype is medium-sized. The chain has TRBV27 and TRBJ2-7, with 8 bases that match TRBD1. The CDR3 totals 14 residues. CDR1 and CDR2 from the germline V gene are MNHEY and SMNVEV (reference sequence). Losses at the gene ends were 4 bases for V and 3 bases for J; bases not matched to a gene: 5. The CDR3 sequence is CASSYRTGGYEQYF. DNA for the CDR3: TGTGCCAGCAGTTACCGAACAGGGGGCTACGAGCAGTACTTC.

By share, this clonotype ranks as medium-sized (0.01 to 0.1%). V usage is TRBV6-2 or TRBV6-3 and J usage is TRBJ2-1, with D unresolved. V gave up 2 bases and J gave up 3 bases, with 14 bases separating them. The CDR3 runs 16 residues. Germline CDR1 and CDR2: MNHEY and SVGEGT. CDR3 protein: CASSYLLQALYNEQFF. In DNA, the CDR3 is TGTGCCAGCAGTTACCTCTTGCAAGCCCTCTACAATGAGCAGTTCTTC.

This clonotype was seen repeatedly, ten times or more. The chain uses TRBV7-9 and TRBJ2-1; 8 bases agree with TRBD1. CDR1 is SEHNR, CDR2 FQNEAQ, per germline (reference sequence). This CDR3 is built from 16 residues. V gave up 5 bases and J gave up 7 bases; unmatched junction bases: 13. In DNA, the CDR3 is TGTGCCAGCAGCCAACCCCGGGACAGGAGGGAGAATGAGCAGTTCTTC. This gives the protein CASSQPRDRRENEQFF.

This clonotype is labeled as medium-sized. The chain has TRBV7-2 and TRBJ2-5, with D unclear. Germline-derived CDR1 and CDR2 are SGHTA and FQGNSA. V gave up 7 bases and J gave up 1 base, with 16 bases separating them. This CDR3 contains 15 residues. CDR3 region: CASTIVAGGQETQYF. In DNA form, the CDR3 reads TGTGCCAGCACCATTGTAGCCGGTGGCCAAGAGACCCAGTACTTC.

The sample holds many counts of this clonotype. The gene calls are TRBV6-1 and TRBJ1-5, with 8 bases that match TRBD1. This CDR3 spans 14 amino acids. The junction had 6 bases not matched to a gene; V was cut back by 5 bases and J by 6 bases. Per germline, CDR1 MNHNS and CDR2 SASEGT. The CDR3 DNA sequence: TGTGCCAGCAGTTCGTCAGGGGGCAGTCAGCCCCAGCATTTT. Protein: CASSSSGGSQPQHF.

In its sample, this clonotype is medium-sized. The chain has TRBV7-6 and TRBJ2-5; 8 bases match TRBD2. Germline CDR1 reads SGHVS; CDR2 reads FNYEAQ. The CDR3 runs 12 residues. With V trimmed by 10 bases and J by 9 bases, 10 bases remained unmatched. The CDR3 sequence is CAIGGAAVAQYF. The CDR3, as DNA: TGTGCCATCGGGGGGGCGGCGGTGGCCCAGTACTTC.

The rearrangement links TRBV5-4 to TRBJ2-3; D could derive from TRBD1 or TRBD2 (5 bases each). Germline CDR1 reads SGHNT; CDR2 reads YYREEE (reference sequence). The CDR3 loop spans 15 amino acids. V shed 0 bases and J shed 4 bases, with 12 bases lying between them. Here the CDR3 reads CASSLAGQGADTQYF. CDR3 DNA: TGTGCCAGCAGCTTGGCTGGGCAGGGAGCAGATACGCAGTATTTT.

In its sample, this clonotype ranks as medium-sized. The rearrangement links TRBV4-1 to TRBJ2-7, with D possibly TRBD2 on 6 matching bases. The germline V and J ends were trimmed by 2 bases and 7 bases, with 12 bases remaining between them. This CDR3 has 13 amino acids. Germline V gene sequence: CDR1 MGHRA, CDR2 YSYEKL. CDR3 residues: CASSQPLAREQYF. The CDR3 DNA is TGCGCCAGCAGCCAACCACTAGCCCGAGAGCAGTACTTC.

This clonotype was seen at least ten times. The rearrangement joins TRBV6-6 to TRBJ2-1, with D possibly being TRBD2 (6 bases). The V end was cut by 6 bases, the J end by 8 bases, with 23 bases between. CDR1 and CDR2 (germline): MNHNY, SVGAGI (reference sequence). The length of the CDR3 is 16 residues. The chain's CDR3 is CASSSFRRELGDEQFF. The CDR3 DNA sequence: TGTGCCAGCAGCTCCTTCAGACGGGAGTTAGGCGATGAGCAGTTCTTC.

By its share, this clonotype is medium-sized (0.01 to 0.1%). The V gene is TRBV5-5, the J gene TRBJ2-7; TRBD1 might be the D (5 bases). Trimming removed 4 bases from V and 4 bases from J, with 9 bases in between. Germline CDR1 SGHKS, CDR2 YYEKEE (reference sequence). The CDR3 loop spans 12 amino acids. Here the CDR3 reads CASSPTDYEQYF. Written as DNA, the CDR3 is TGTGCCAGCAGCCCGACAGATTACGAGCAGTACTTC.

The chain couples TRBV6-6 to TRBJ2-7; D gene unclear. In germline, CDR1 is MNHNY, CDR2 SVGAGI (reference sequence). V was trimmed by 5 bases and J by 0 bases, leaving 14 bases between them. The CDR3 is 15 residues long. This CDR3 is CASSQESPVSYEQYF. CDR3 bases: TGTGCCAGCAGTCAAGAGAGCCCTGTCTCCTACGAGCAGTACTTC.

V is TRBV2 and J is TRBJ1-2; TRBD1 aligns across 10 bases. V shed 5 bases, J shed 5 bases, and the junction held 2 bases outside the gene matches. Germline V gives CDR1 SNHLY, CDR2 FYNNEI. The CDR3 runs to 13 residues. The CDR3 protein is CASSRDRGYGYTF. The DNA for the CDR3 is TGTGCCAGCAGTAGGGACAGGGGATATGGCTACACCTTC. Supplemented by reference TRBV2 and TRBJ1-2, the full variable domain reads EPEVTQTPSHQVTQMGQEVILRCVPISNHLYFYWYRQILGQKVEFLVSFYNNEISEKSEIFDDQFSVERPDGSNFTLKIRSTKLEDSAMYFCASSRDRGYGYTFGSGTRLTVV.

In its sample, this clonotype was seen a few times. The chain carries TRBV4-1 and TRBJ1-5, with TRBD1 as a possible D gene (5 bases). There are 17 residues in the CDR3. CDR1 MGHRA and CDR2 YSYEKL come from the germline V gene. V lost 4 bases, J lost 1 base, and 17 bases lay in between. CDR3 DNA: TGCGCCAGCAGCCCCCGGACATACTTGGAGAGCAATCAGCCCCAGCATTTT. This gives the protein CASSPRTYLESNQPQHF.

There are many counts of this clonotype. CDR3 nucleotides: TGTGCCACCAATCCCCGTGGCAACCGCTTCTCTGAAGCTTTCTTT. Its translation is CATNPRGNRFSEAFF. The J gene is TRBJ1-1, the V gene TRBV15, with D hard to call. The germline V and J ends were trimmed by 7 bases and 6 bases, with 21 bases remaining between them. Germline V gives CDR1 LNHNV, CDR2 YYDKDF (reference sequence). The CDR3 runs to 15 residues.

The chain is built from TRBV11-3 and TRBJ2-5; no reliable D call. Germline V gene sequence: CDR1 SGHNT, CDR2 YENEEA. This CDR3 spans 14 amino acids. Trimming took off 3 bases at V and 5 bases at J, with 13 bases between the two ends. This chain's CDR3 is CASSLTSIGETQYF. In nucleotides, the CDR3 is TGTGCCAGCAGCTTGACATCGATTGGGGAGACCCAGTACTTC. The whole variable domain, remainder taken from reference TRBV11-3 and TRBJ2-5, is EAGVVQSPRYKIIEKKQPVAFWCNPISGHNTLYWYLQNLGQGPELLIRYENEEAVDDSQLPKDRFSAERLKGVDSTLKIQPAELGDSAVYLCASSLTSIGETQYFGPGTRLLVL.

This clonotype was picked up many times. The chain links TRBV14 to TRBJ2-2; no clear D gene. The germline V gene has CDR1 SGHDN and CDR2 FVKESK. The CDR3 consists of 11 residues. V was shortened by 5 bases and J by 7 bases, with 5 bases between the two germline ends. This CDR3 is CASSWSGELFF. The CDR3 DNA is TGTGCCAGCAGCTGGAGCGGGGAGCTGTTTTTT.

This clonotype was seen ten or more times. The chain recombines TRBV18 with TRBJ2-1; D call uncertain. Germline V gene lookup returns CDR1 KGHSH and CDR2 LQKENI. This CDR3 region has 14 residues. V lost 4 bases, J lost 8 bases, and 15 bases lay in between. For the CDR3, the DNA is TGTGCCAGCTCACGTGGCGCAGTAGGCGATGAGCAGTTCTTC. Translated, it gives CASSRGAVGDEQFF. The whole variable domain, filled in from reference TRBV18 and TRBJ2-1, reads NAGVMQNPRHLVRRRGQEARLRCSPMKGHSHVYWYRQLPEEGLKFMVYLQKENIIDESGMPKERFSAEFPKEGPSILRIQQVVRGDSAAYFCASSRGAVGDEQFFGPGTRLTVL.

This clonotype has at least ten counts. The rearrangement joins TRBV3-1 to TRBJ2-1; 9 nucleotides line up with TRBD2. The CDR3 is 15 residues long. The germline V gene encodes CDR1 LGHDT and CDR2 YNNKEL (reference sequence). J was trimmed by 4 bases and V by 1 base; bases with no gene match: 2. The CDR3 loop is CASSQAAGGYNEQFF. CDR3 in DNA: TGTGCCAGCAGCCAAGCGGCGGGGGGGTACAATGAGCAGTTCTTC.

This clonotype is medium-sized within its sample. This sequence joins TRBV12-5 and TRBJ2-3; D is unresolved. Germline assignment: CDR1 LGHNT and CDR2 FRNRAP. This CDR3 spans 12 amino acids. V was trimmed by 5 bases and J by 4 bases, leaving 7 bases between them. The DNA of the CDR3 is TGTGCTAGTGGTCTCCTCTCAGATACGCAGTATTTT. Its translation: CASGLLSDTQYF.

This clonotype rates as medium-sized (0.01 to 0.1%). The gene calls are TRBV18 and TRBJ1-2; possibly TRBD1 for D (5 bases). Per the germline V gene, CDR1 is KGHSH and CDR2 is LQKENI. The CDR3 loop spans 14 amino acids. V was trimmed by 0 bases and J by 4 bases, leaving 9 bases between them. CDR3 DNA: TGTGCCAGCTCACCACCGGGACTCCCCTATGGCTACACCTTC. Translated: CASSPPGLPYGYTF.

This clonotype was recorded at least ten times. V is TRBV9 and J is TRBJ1-3; D is ambiguous. Trimming took 4 bases from V and 5 from J, leaving 7 bases between them. The CDR3 contains 12 residues. The germline gives CDR1 SGDLS, CDR2 YYNGEE. The CDR3 here is CASSPVRNTIYF. Here the CDR3 DNA reads TGTGCCAGCAGCCCTGTTCGAAACACCATATATTTT.

This clonotype rates as medium-sized. The chain carries TRBV7-8 and TRBJ2-2; 8 bases align to TRBD1. Germline values: CDR1 SGHVS, CDR2 FQNEAQ. Trimming cost V 4 bases and J 6 bases; bases outside gene matches: 4. The CDR3 covers 14 residues. This chain's CDR3 is CASSWNRGSGELFF. As DNA, the CDR3 is TGTGCCAGCAGCTGGAACAGGGGGTCCGGGGAGCTGTTTTTT.

There are many counts of this clonotype. Compared with germline, one end of the junction differs, possibly owing to a read error. The chain carries TRBV12-3 or TRBV12-4 and TRBJ2-2; 10 positions match TRBD2. The CDR3 totals 15 residues. The CDR3 reads CASSSSGSRTGELFF. In DNA form, the CDR3 reads TGTGCCAGCAGTTCTAGCGGGAGCAGGACCGGGGAGCTATTTTTT.

By frequency in the sample, this clonotype is medium-sized. The gene calls are TRBV7-2 and TRBJ2-7; 9 bases match TRBD2. Trimming removed 4 bases from V and 3 bases from J; junction bases left unmatched: 1. Germline-derived CDR1 and CDR2 are SGHTA and FQGNSA. The CDR3 runs 13 residues. CDR3 DNA sequence: TGTGCCAGCAGCTCACTAGCGGGCTACGAGCAGTACTTC. Protein sequence: CASSSLAGYEQYF.